The T cell receptor (beta chain) described here comes from a study of blood T cell repertoires in COVID-19. Across the study: Both acute and convalescent COVID-19 samples were obtained from the United States, Italy and Spain. The cDNA or gDNA used as material had been derived from T cells, B-cell-depleted T cells, or PBMCs.

Germline V gives CDR1 MNHEY, CDR2 SMNVEV (reference sequence). The CDR3 extends over 15 amino acids. Unmatched junction bases numbered 10, after V lost 6 bases and J lost 2 bases. Methods used by the authors: Amplification from reference gene primers served as the basis for estimated nucleated cell counts. Using immunoSEQ multiplex PCR, the repertoire was profiled, and TCRdb retains in-frame clones only, with some absent. V, J and clone size are those of that table, while D and trimming were read from the DNA. The sample consists of about 260,000 clones, around 90% of them appearing once. Sequences were obtained from peripheral blood. This sequence originates from a woman aged 50 to 60 who had recovered from COVID-19. The chain carries TRBV27 and TRBJ2-7; 7 positions agree with TRBD1. The CDR3 DNA follows: TGTGCCAGCAGCTTAACAGGGGTAAATCCCTACGAGCAGTACTTC. Translated: CASSLTGVNPYEQYF.